These T cell receptor beta chains were read from a single sample in a study of shared clonotypes between healthy human individuals. Clones were sequenced by immunoSEQ multiplex PCR, and TCRdb holds only the in-frame ones, with some missing. Altogether some 2,500,000 clones are present, around 92% being singletons, with the ten largest covering 0.3% to 0.4%. Sequencing used naive CD4+ T cells from PBMCs. These receptors were collected from a young man in good health. Some clones in this sample may be carry-over from other donors' samples. Each CDR3 is given with its conserved first and last residue. The order of the fields is clone size, D gene, CDR3 length, J gene, V gene, CDR3 DNA, CDR3 protein. The D gene is left open where the match is weak. A clone size is listed for some rows: how often the clone was seen (once, few, many), or a class if it is expanded.

.	TRBD2	15	TRBJ2-3	TRBV6-5	TGTGCCAGCAGTTTATCTAGCGGTAGCACAGATACGCAGTATTTT	CASSLSSGSTDTQYF
.	.	13	TRBJ1-3	TRBV7-3	TGTGCCAGCAGCGCCGACAGGGGAAACACCATATATTTT	CASSADRGNTIYF
.	.	14	TRBJ2-7	TRBV7-9	TGTGCCAGCAGCTTAGCCGGGGGTGGGGACGAGCAGTACTTC	CASSLAGGGDEQYF
.	.	16	TRBJ2-1	TRBV29-1	TGCAGCGTTGGAGGCCGGCCCAGACCCAATTCCGATGAGCAGTTCTTC	CSVGGRPRPNSDEQFF
once	TRBD2	15	TRBJ2-5	TRBV5-1	TGCGCCAGCACCAACATAGCGGGAAACCAAGAGACCCAGTACTTC	CASTNIAGNQETQYF
.	.	15	TRBJ1-1	TRBV28	TGTGCCAGCAGCCAGCCCCTCAGGGGGAACACTGAAGCTTTCTTT	CASSQPLRGNTEAFF
.	.	13	TRBJ1-3	TRBV11-2	TGTGCCAGCACGACCGAAACTCGAAACACCATATATTTT	CASTTETRNTIYF
.	TRBD2	18	TRBJ2-3	TRBV27	TGTGCCAGCAGTCCCCGACTAGCGGGAGGGACCAGCACAGATACGCAGTATTTT	CASSPRLAGGTSTDTQYF
.	TRBD2	15	TRBJ2-7	TRBV18	TGTGCCAGCTCCCGGACTAGCGGGAGTTTCCACGAGCAGTACTTC	CASSRTSGSFHEQYF
.	TRBD1	12	TRBJ2-7	TRBV28	TGTGCCAGCAGATTACAGGGGAACGAGCAGTACTTC	CASRLQGNEQYF
.	.	14	TRBJ2-2	TRBV5-1	TGCGCCAGCATCGGGACTTTGAACACCGGGGAGCTGTTTTTT	CASIGTLNTGELFF
.	.	16	TRBJ2-7	TRBV19	TGTGCCAGTAGTATAGGAAGTAGCGTGAGCTCCTACGAGCAGTACTTC	CASSIGSSVSSYEQYF
.	.	15	TRBJ1-4	TRBV6-6	TGTGCCAGCAGTGACGCAGGGGCTTTTAATGAAAAACTGTTTTTT	CASSDAGAFNEKLFF
once	.	15	TRBJ2-5	TRBV7-2	TGTGCCAGCAGCCCAGCGACAGGATACCAAGAGACCCAGTACTTC	CASSPATGYQETQYF
.	TRBD1	17	TRBJ2-7	TRBV28	TGTGCCAGCAGTTCCCCGACGCGGACAGGGTACTCCTACGAGCAGTACTTC	CASSSPTRTGYSYEQYF
.	.	14	TRBJ2-7	TRBV30	TGTGCCTGGAGTGTAGGGCGGGGGCCCTACGAGCAGTACTTC	CAWSVGRGPYEQYF
.	TRBD2	12	TRBJ2-5	TRBV2	TGTGCCGATAGGGCGGGAGCAGAGACCCAGTACTTC	CADRAGAETQYF
.	TRBD2	15	TRBJ2-7	TRBV27	TGTGCCAGCAGTCTCACGGGACTAGGAACCTACGAGCAGTACTTC	CASSLTGLGTYEQYF
.	.	15	TRBJ2-7	TRBV5-5	TGTGCCAGCAGCCGGTCAGGGACGTTATCCTACGAGCAGTACTTC	CASSRSGTLSYEQYF
.	.	14	TRBJ1-1	TRBV12-5	TGTGCTAGTGCCCTGGCGGGGGGTATGACTGAAGCTTTCTTT	CASALAGGMTEAFF
.	TRBD1	15	TRBJ1-1	TRBV19	TGTGCCAGCAGGAGAAGTACAGGGGAACGCACTGAAGCTTTCTTT	CASRRSTGERTEAFF
.	.	15	TRBJ2-6	TRBV19	TGTGCCAGTAGTACCCAGGGCTCTGGGGCCAACGTCCTGACTTTC	CASSTQGSGANVLTF
.	.	15	TRBJ2-7	TRBV28	TGTGCCAGCACAAGGGGGCGGGGGAAATCTTACGAGCAGTACTTC	CASTRGRGKSYEQYF
.	.	14	TRBJ2-7	TRBV7-2	TGTGCCAGCAGCCCTCTAGGTGACATTTACGAGCAGTACTTC	CASSPLGDIYEQYF
.	.	14	TRBJ1-2	TRBV6-5	TGTGCCAGCAGTCCTCAGACCGGTAACTATGGCTACACCTTC	CASSPQTGNYGYTF
.	TRBD1	13	TRBJ2-4	TRBV29-1	TGCAGCGTTGAGGGACAGGCCAAAAACATTCAGTACTTC	CSVEGQAKNIQYF
.	.	15	TRBJ2-1	TRBV19	TGTGCCAGTAAATGGGGGATAGCGCCGTACAATGAGCAGTTCTTC	CASKWGIAPYNEQFF
once	TRBD2	17	TRBJ2-1	TRBV4-2	TGTGCCAGCAGCCCCGTTAGCGGGAGGAGCTCCTACAATGAGCAGTTCTTC	CASSPVSGRSSYNEQFF
.	TRBD1	13	TRBJ1-2	TRBV5-6	TGTGCCAGCAGCCCGGACAGGGGGCATGGCTACACCTTC	CASSPDRGHGYTF
.	.	15	TRBJ2-3	TRBV7-2	TGTGCCAGCAGGCCGAGCCCCACTTATGCGGATACGCAGTATTTT	CASRPSPTYADTQYF
once	.	15	TRBJ2-3	TRBV6-5	TGTGCCAGCAGTTACTCGGGGGGTAGCACAGATACGCAGTATTTT	CASSYSGGSTDTQYF
.	.	16	TRBJ2-3	TRBV18	TGTGCCAGCTCACCACGTCAGGGCGCCACCCGGAATACGCAGTATTTT	CASSPRQGATRNTQYF
.	TRBD2	17	TRBJ2-1	TRBV7-2	TGTGCCAGCAGCTCGACCGGGACTAGCGGGTCCTACAATGAGCAGTTCTTC	CASSSTGTSGSYNEQFF
once	.	16	TRBJ2-3	TRBV7-2	TGTGCCAGCAGCTTACAAGCGGAGATCACCACAGATACGCAGTATTTT	CASSLQAEITTDTQYF
.	TRBD1	19	TRBJ2-7	TRBV5-1	TGCGCCAGCAGCTTGGGCCTGACAGGGGGCGTTGAATTCACCTACGAGCAGTACTTC	CASSLGLTGGVEFTYEQYF
.	.	15	TRBJ1-2	TRBV28	TGTGCCAGCAGTTTACGTCGGGCCAGGGACTATGGCTACACCTTC	CASSLRRARDYGYTF
.	TRBD2	16	TRBJ2-7	TRBV9	TGTGCCAGCAGCACGGGACTAGCGGGAGCCGGTAGCGAGCAGTACTTC	CASSTGLAGAGSEQYF
.	.	13	TRBJ2-7	TRBV5-1	TGCGCCAGCAGCGGGAGCCCCCCTTACGAGCAGTACTTC	CASSGSPPYEQYF
.	.	13	TRBJ2-3	TRBV18	TGTGCCAGCTCATCTGCTGGGTCGGATACGCAGTATTTT	CASSSAGSDTQYF
.	.	16	TRBJ1-2	TRBV28	TGTGCCAGCAGTAGTTTTAGGGGGTCTGGCGTGGGAGGCTACACCTTC	CASSSFRGSGVGGYTF
.	.	15	TRBJ1-5	TRBV27	TGTGCCAGCAGTGAAGTGGCAGGTAGCAATCAGCCCCAGCATTTT	CASSEVAGSNQPQHF
.	.	15	TRBJ1-2	TRBV5-4	TGTGCCAGCAGCTTTTCGGGGGCAGGGACCTATGGCTACACCTTC	CASSFSGAGTYGYTF
.	.	11	TRBJ2-3	TRBV6-1	TGTGCCAGCAAAGAGGCAGATACGCAGTATTTT	CASKEADTQYF
.	TRBD2	15	TRBJ2-7	TRBV5-4	TGTGCCAGCAGCCCGACTAGCGGGCACCCCTACGAGCAGTACTTC	CASSPTSGHPYEQYF
.	.	13	TRBJ1-2	TRBV28	TGTGCCAGCAGTTTCCCGGAAGGATCGGGCTACACCTTC	CASSFPEGSGYTF
.	.	16	TRBJ2-3	TRBV28	TGTGCCAGCAGTCGACCCAAGCGGAGAGTAACAGATACGCAGTATTTT	CASSRPKRRVTDTQYF